The next 18 T cell receptor beta chains were all read from a single sample in a study of T-cell reconstitution after alpha-beta-depleted transplantation in children. The TCRbeta library incorporated unique molecular identifiers. MiXCR, applied by TCRdb to the PCR reads, yields one record per CDR3 protein. Among 200,000 to 250,000 distinct CDR3 sequences listed, about 9.5% were seen once. The starting material was PBMCs from the stem cell graft donor, obtained from the stem cell graft. The receptors here all came from a human donor who donated a stem cell graft to a child with acute lymphoblastic leukemia.

The sample holds a few counts of this clonotype. The rearrangement joins TRBV20-1 to TRBJ2-7, with 7 nucleotides matching TRBD1. CDR1 and CDR2 (germline): DFQATT, SNEGSKA (reference sequence). V gave up 0 bases and J gave up 1 base; unmatched junction bases: 9. This CDR3 is built from 16 residues. The CDR3 bases are TGCAGTGCTAGAGATCCGAGGGGGACAGCTTCCTACGAGCAGTACTTC. Its translation is CSARDPRGTASYEQYF.

This clonotype was observed at least ten times. The CDR3 DNA reads as TGCGCCAGCAGCTCCACCCAGGGCACTGAAGCTTTCTTT. Translated, it gives CASSSTQGTEAFF. The chain links TRBV5-1 to TRBJ1-1, with TRBD1 as a possible D gene (5 bases). Germline CDR1 is SGHRS and CDR2 is YFSETQ. The CDR3 totals 13 residues. The V gene lost 3 bases and the J gene lost 4 bases, with 10 bases spanning the gap.

This clonotype occurred a few times. The V and J genes are TRBV7-9 and TRBJ1-2; D call uncertain. This CDR3 comprises 17 residues. The V end was cut by 5 bases, the J end by 5 bases, with 24 bases between. Germline CDR1 and CDR2: SEHNR and FQNEAQ (reference sequence). The CDR3 nucleotides are TGTGCCAGCAGCAAACCCCCGGATGGCTCCACGACGTATGGCTACACCTTC. Its translation: CASSKPPDGSTTYGYTF. Together with reference TRBV7-9 and TRBJ1-2, the CDR3 gives the full variable domain: DTGVSQNPRHKITKRGQNVTFRCDPISEHNRLYWYRQTLGQGPEFLTYFQNEAQLEKSRLLSDRFSAERPKGSFSTLEIQRTEQGDSAMYLCASSKPPDGSTTYGYTFGSGTRLTVV.

This clonotype was seen more than once but under ten times. The chain combines TRBV15 with TRBJ1-5, with D tentatively TRBD1 (6 bases). V was cut by 1 base and J by 4 bases, with 17 bases left in between. Germline V gene sequence: CDR1 LNHNV, CDR2 YYDKDF (reference sequence). The CDR3 contains 17 residues. CDR3 loop: CATSRVKTGSSNQPQHF. CDR3 in DNA: TGTGCCACCAGCAGAGTTAAAACAGGGTCCTCAAATCAGCCCCAGCATTTT.

There are many counts of this clonotype. V and J are TRBV3-1 and TRBJ2-2, with D perhaps TRBD1 (6 bases). The CDR3 has 16 amino acids. V shed 1 base and J shed 6 bases, with 15 bases lying between them. Per the germline V gene, CDR1 is LGHDT and CDR2 is YNNKEL (reference sequence). In nucleotides, the CDR3 is TGTGCCAGCAGCCAAGCAGGGGCCGCCTTGGCCGGGGAGCTGTTTTTT. It translates to CASSQAGAALAGELFF.

This clonotype was detected a few times. V usage is TRBV29-1 and J usage is TRBJ2-1, with 13 bases lining up with TRBD2. There are 13 residues in the CDR3. The J segment lost 7 bases and the V segment lost 5 bases, leaving 2 bases of the junction unmatched. The germline CDR1 and CDR2 sequences are SQVTM and ANQGSEA. The chain's CDR3 is CSVQGLAGNEQFF. The DNA of the CDR3 is TGCAGCGTTCAGGGACTAGCGGGGAATGAGCAGTTCTTC.

This clonotype was counted at least ten times. The chain combines TRBV6-5 with TRBJ2-3; D is ambiguous. Germline loops: CDR1 MNHEY, CDR2 SVGAGI. There are 13 residues in the CDR3. V was shortened by 4 bases and J by 0 bases, with 5 bases between the two germline ends. The CDR3 sequence: CASSWVSTDTQYF. The CDR3 DNA is TGTGCCAGCAGTTGGGTGAGCACAGATACGCAGTATTTT.

This clonotype was seen a handful of times. The chain links TRBV27 to TRBJ2-7; 7 bases line up with TRBD2. Germline CDR1 is MNHEY and CDR2 is SMNVEV (reference sequence). The junction had 12 bases not matched to a gene; V was cut back by 3 bases and J by 1 base. This CDR3 has 17 residues. The CDR3 sequence: CASSFQQLGGGSYEQYF. Here the CDR3 DNA reads TGTGCCAGCAGTTTCCAACAGCTTGGCGGGGGTTCCTACGAGCAGTACTTC.

This clonotype came up many times. V and J are TRBV9 and TRBJ2-5; no clear D gene. The CDR3 totals 13 residues. Trimming removed 0 bases at V and 2 bases at J, with 5 bases between. Germline CDR1 reads SGDLS; CDR2 reads YYNGEE. The chain's CDR3 is CASSVGLQETQYF. CDR3 sequence (DNA): TGTGCCAGCAGCGTAGGGCTTCAAGAGACCCAGTACTTC.

This clonotype was seen at least ten times. Germline and junction disagree at one end, which may indicate a read error. V gene TRBV11-2 combines with J gene TRBJ1-3; D remains ambiguous. Germline CDR1 and CDR2: SGHAT and FQNNGV. The CDR3 has 14 residues. CDR3: CASSPPGNGDTIYF. The CDR3 DNA sequence: TGTGCCAGCAGCCCCCCCGGGAATGGAGACACCATATATTTT.

This clonotype was found a few times. The J gene is TRBJ2-7, the V gene TRBV7-8, with 7 bases matching TRBD1. This CDR3 contains 16 residues. Germline V CDR1 and CDR2: SGHVS, FQNEAQ. The junction had 11 bases not matched to a gene; V was cut back by 1 base and J by 5 bases. This CDR3 reads CASSLGGAGGQDEQYF. The CDR3 nucleotides are TGTGCCAGCAGCTTAGGGGGCGCAGGGGGTCAGGACGAGCAGTACTTC.

This clonotype was picked up many times. CDR3 sequence (DNA): TGCAGCGCCGGGACAGCTAATGAAAAACTGTTTTTT. Protein sequence: CSAGTANEKLFF. The chain links TRBV29-1 to TRBJ1-4; TRBD1 matches at 7 bases. Losses at the gene ends were 7 bases for V and 3 bases for J; bases not matched to a gene: 2. This CDR3 contains 12 residues. Germline V gives CDR1 SQVTM, CDR2 ANQGSEA.

This clonotype was detected only a few times. This rearrangement joins TRBV7-2 to TRBJ2-3, with 7 bases lining up with TRBD1. The CDR3 is 15 residues long. V trimming: 6 bases; J trimming: 5 bases; junction bases outside the gene matches: 11. CDR1 is SGHTA, CDR2 FQGNSA, per germline. The CDR3 DNA sequence: TGTGCCAGCAGTCAAAACAGGGGTGGTGTAGATACGCAGTATTTT. This encodes CASSQNRGGVDTQYF.

This clonotype was observed many times. The chain recombines TRBV9 with TRBJ2-3; D is unclear. This CDR3 spans 15 amino acids. Germline V CDR1 and CDR2: SGDLS, YYNGEE. Trimming removed 1 base from V and 6 bases from J, with 15 bases in between. As DNA, the CDR3 is TGTGCCAGCAGCGTACAAGTAGCTAAAGGGGATACGCAGTATTTT. The encoded protein is CASSVQVAKGDTQYF.

V usage is TRBV18 and J usage is TRBJ1-2; a possible D gene is TRBD1 (5 bases). The germline gives CDR1 KGHSH, CDR2 LQKENI. This CDR3 spans 16 amino acids. V shed 0 bases and J shed 4 bases, with 15 bases lying between them. The chain's CDR3 is CASSPPGRPGGYGYTF. For the CDR3, the DNA is TGTGCCAGCTCACCACCGGGGCGGCCGGGGGGCTATGGCTACACCTTC.

The chain uses TRBV20-1 and TRBJ2-3, with TRBD2 matching 7 bases. Losses at the gene ends were 5 bases for V and 9 bases for J; bases not matched to a gene: 5. The germline CDR1 and CDR2 sequences are DFQATT and SNEGSKA (reference sequence). CDR3 length equals 11 residues. The CDR3 here is CSAGLAATQYF. The CDR3 nucleotides read TGCAGTGCTGGTCTAGCGGCCACGCAGTATTTT.

In its sample, this clonotype was seen a few times. The V gene is TRBV5-1, the J gene TRBJ2-7; TRBD1 matches 8 bases. Germline V CDR1 and CDR2: SGHRS, YFSETQ. The length of the CDR3 is 14 residues. V lost 0 bases to trimming and J lost 5 bases; unmatched junction nucleotides: 4. The CDR3 sequence: CASSLGQGRNEQYF. CDR3 in DNA: TGCGCCAGCAGCTTGGGACAGGGGAGAAACGAGCAGTACTTC.

The rearrangement joins TRBV12-3 or TRBV12-4 to TRBJ2-1; D is perhaps TRBD2 (7 bases). V was cut by 7 bases and J by 5 bases, with 12 bases left in between. The CDR3 has 13 residues. Here the CDR3 DNA reads TGTGCCAGCACTAGGGGGGGGGACAATGAGCAGTTCTTC. Amino acid sequence: CASTRGGDNEQFF.